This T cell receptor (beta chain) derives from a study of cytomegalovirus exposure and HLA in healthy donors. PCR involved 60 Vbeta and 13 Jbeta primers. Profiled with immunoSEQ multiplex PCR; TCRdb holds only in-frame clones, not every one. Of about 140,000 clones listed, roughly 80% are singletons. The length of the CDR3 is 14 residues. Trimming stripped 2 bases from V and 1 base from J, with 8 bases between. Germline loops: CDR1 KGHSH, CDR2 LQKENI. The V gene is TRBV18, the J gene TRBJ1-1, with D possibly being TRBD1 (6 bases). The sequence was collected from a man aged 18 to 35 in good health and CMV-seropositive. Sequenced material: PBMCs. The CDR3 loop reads CASSPGGGNTEAFF. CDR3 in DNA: TGTGCCAGCTCACCAGGGGGCGGGAACACTGAAGCTTTCTTT.